The clone carrying this TCR beta chain was detected a few times. Its antigen is unknown. The PCR had 60 Vbeta and 13 Jbeta primers. Method: immunoSEQ multiplex PCR; TCRdb's copy keeps in-frame clones and lacks some. The data contain around 150,000 clones, around 68% of them singletons. This entry belongs to a study of cytomegalovirus exposure and HLA in healthy donors. Study in general: Earlier sequencing of around 190 million T cells yielded 120 million or so unique TCR beta sequences.

Germline CDR1 reads SGHDT; CDR2 reads YYEEEE. The V end was cut by 2 bases, the J end by 7 bases, with 16 bases between. There are 15 residues in the CDR3. Study-level findings and limits: In a later analysis, TCR beta V- and J-gene trimming showed a link to a missense DCLRE1C variant. Common viral pathogens seemed to be connected with several of the most significant clusters, according to a later analysis.

Sequences were obtained from PBMCs. The chain uses TRBV5-6 and TRBJ1-5, with D unclear. This TCR was recovered from a man aged 50 or older in good health and CMV-seronegative. The CDR3 bases are TGTGCCAGCAGCTTAACCGGGTCCCCTGGCCAGCCCCAGCATTTT. Protein: CASSLTGSPGQPQHF.